The rows below give T cell receptor beta chains drawn from one sample of a study of blood T cell repertoires in COVID-19. Libraries were prepared by immunoSEQ multiplex PCR; TCRdb keeps only in-frame clonotypes and omits some of them. The sample shows about 39,000 clones, almost 85% of them seen only once. Material: peripheral blood. These receptors all stem from a human donor in a cohort sampled during active COVID-19. Each CDR3 is given with its conserved first and last residue. A D gene is named only where the DNA matches it firmly. Some rows have no size entry. The others give once, few or many, or a class for an expanded clone.

d_gene: TRBD1
v_gene: TRBV7-9
abundance: NA
j_gene: TRBJ1-2
CDR3nt: TGTGCCAGCAGCCACAGGACAGGGGGATATGGCTACACCTTC
CDR3aa: CASSHRTGGYGYTF

d_gene: TRBD2
v_gene: TRBV5-1
abundance: once
j_gene: TRBJ2-1
CDR3nt: TGCGCCAGCAGCCCCCCAACAGCGGGAGGAGAGCAGTTCTTC
CDR3aa: CASSPPTAGGEQFF

d_gene: TRBD1
v_gene: TRBV4-3
abundance: once
j_gene: TRBJ2-7
CDR3nt: TGCGCCAGCAGCCAAACCGGGACAGGACCCTACGAGCAGTACTTC
CDR3aa: CASSQTGTGPYEQYF

d_gene: NA
v_gene: TRBV6-1
abundance: NA
j_gene: TRBJ1-4
CDR3nt: TGTGCCAGCAGTGAATGGGGGCGAGGGGAAAAACTGTTTTTT
CDR3aa: CASSEWGRGEKLFF

d_gene: TRBD1
v_gene: TRBV18
abundance: NA
j_gene: TRBJ1-1
CDR3nt: TGTGCCAGCTCTCTACAGGGGATGGGCACTGAAGCTTTCTTT
CDR3aa: CASSLQGMGTEAFF

d_gene: NA
v_gene: TRBV7-2
abundance: NA
j_gene: TRBJ2-5
CDR3nt: TGTGCCAGCAGCCCTAGAACAGGGAGTTGGGAGACCCAGTACTTC
CDR3aa: CASSPRTGSWETQYF

d_gene: TRBD1
v_gene: TRBV6-5
abundance: NA
j_gene: TRBJ1-3
CDR3nt: TGTGCCGCGAAACAGGGGGCATCTGGAAACACCATATATTTT
CDR3aa: CAAKQGASGNTIYF

d_gene: TRBD2
v_gene: TRBV10-3
abundance: once
j_gene: TRBJ2-3
CDR3nt: TGTGCCATCAGTGAAAAAGCGGGAGTAAGCACAGATACGCAGTATTTT
CDR3aa: CAISEKAGVSTDTQYF

d_gene: NA
v_gene: TRBV9
abundance: NA
j_gene: TRBJ1-2
CDR3nt: TGTGCCAGCAGCGCGAACGACCTAATAATAAGCGGTGGCTACACCTTC
CDR3aa: CASSANDLIISGGYTF

d_gene: NA
v_gene: TRBV11-1
abundance: NA
j_gene: TRBJ1-5
CDR3nt: TGTGCCAGCAGCTCGGGGTTGGGAGGGCCCCAGCATTTT
CDR3aa: CASSSGLGGPQHF

d_gene: TRBD2
v_gene: TRBV6-2/TRBV6-3
abundance: once
j_gene: TRBJ2-5
CDR3nt: TGTGCCAGCAGTTACATGGGGACTAGTGAAGAGACCCAGTACTTC
CDR3aa: CASSYMGTSEETQYF

d_gene: NA
v_gene: TRBV11-2
abundance: NA
j_gene: TRBJ2-5
CDR3nt: TGTGCCAGCAGCCCGAGGGCCTGGGGAGAGACCCAGTACTTC
CDR3aa: CASSPRAWGETQYF

d_gene: TRBD1
v_gene: TRBV27
abundance: NA
j_gene: TRBJ2-7
CDR3nt: TGTGCCAGCAGTCAGGGACAGGGAAAGGGCGAGCAGTACTTC
CDR3aa: CASSQGQGKGEQYF

d_gene: TRBD1
v_gene: TRBV19
abundance: NA
j_gene: TRBJ2-4
CDR3nt: TGTGCCAGTAGTCCGGGACAGGGTATGGACATTCAGTACTTC
CDR3aa: CASSPGQGMDIQYF

d_gene: NA
v_gene: TRBV24-1
abundance: NA
j_gene: TRBJ1-6
CDR3nt: TGTGCCACCCCAGGCAACATGTATCCTCCCCTCCACTTT
CDR3aa: CATPGNMYPPLHF

d_gene: NA
v_gene: TRBV9
abundance: NA
j_gene: TRBJ2-2
CDR3nt: TGTGCCAGCAGCGTAAACGGGAACACCGGGGAGCTGTTTTTT
CDR3aa: CASSVNGNTGELFF

d_gene: NA
v_gene: TRBV6-6
abundance: NA
j_gene: TRBJ2-1
CDR3nt: TGTGCCAGCACCTCAGGGGGGAGCTCCTACAATGAGCAGTTCTTC
CDR3aa: CASTSGGSSYNEQFF

d_gene: TRBD1
v_gene: TRBV12-5
abundance: NA
j_gene: TRBJ2-5
CDR3nt: TGTGCTAGTGGTTTGGAGAACTCCAGGGGGGAGACCCAGTACTTC
CDR3aa: CASGLENSRGETQYF

d_gene: NA
v_gene: TRBV5-1
abundance: once
j_gene: TRBJ1-2
CDR3nt: TGCGCCAGCAGCCTGCGGGTCTGGACCCGAGGCTACACCTTC
CDR3aa: CASSLRVWTRGYTF

d_gene: NA
v_gene: TRBV30
abundance: NA
j_gene: TRBJ2-4
CDR3nt: TGTGCCTGGAGTAAATCGGACAGATTAGCCAAAAACATTCAGTACTTC
CDR3aa: CAWSKSDRLAKNIQYF

d_gene: TRBD1
v_gene: TRBV28
abundance: NA
j_gene: TRBJ1-1
CDR3nt: TGTGCCATCTATGGACAGGGGAACACTGAAGCTTTCTTT
CDR3aa: CAIYGQGNTEAFF

d_gene: TRBD2
v_gene: TRBV24-1
abundance: NA
j_gene: TRBJ2-1
CDR3nt: TGTGCCACCTCAAATAGCGGGCCGGCAAATGAGCAGTTCTTC
CDR3aa: CATSNSGPANEQFF

d_gene: NA
v_gene: TRBV7-2
abundance: NA
j_gene: TRBJ2-3
CDR3nt: TGTGCCAGCAGCTTATCCAGGCAACCAGATACGCAGTATTTT
CDR3aa: CASSLSRQPDTQYF

d_gene: TRBD1
v_gene: TRBV11-2
abundance: NA
j_gene: TRBJ2-5
CDR3nt: TGTGCCAGCAGCCAAAAGGGACAGTATGCCGAGACCCAGTACTTC
CDR3aa: CASSQKGQYAETQYF

d_gene: TRBD1
v_gene: TRBV19
abundance: NA
j_gene: TRBJ2-5
CDR3nt: TGTGCCAGTAGGTCGACAGGGGAGACCCAGTACTTC
CDR3aa: CASRSTGETQYF

d_gene: TRBD1
v_gene: TRBV6-5
abundance: NA
j_gene: TRBJ1-2
CDR3nt: TGTGCCAGCAAGACAGGGAGAAATGGCTACACCTTC
CDR3aa: CASKTGRNGYTF

d_gene: NA
v_gene: TRBV20-1
abundance: NA
j_gene: TRBJ2-7
CDR3nt: TGCAGTGCTTCCCCAGGGGGGAAGGAGTACTTC
CDR3aa: CSASPGGKEYF

d_gene: TRBD1
v_gene: TRBV11-1
abundance: NA
j_gene: TRBJ2-3
CDR3nt: TGTGCCAGCAGCCAAGGGACAGGGGGATCAGATACGCAGTATTTT
CDR3aa: CASSQGTGGSDTQYF

d_gene: NA
v_gene: TRBV7-9
abundance: NA
j_gene: TRBJ1-4
CDR3nt: TGTGCCAGCAGCTTAGGAGAGGGAGGCGAAAAACTGTTTTTT
CDR3aa: CASSLGEGGEKLFF

d_gene: TRBD2
v_gene: TRBV6-2/TRBV6-3
abundance: NA
j_gene: TRBJ2-7
CDR3nt: TGTGCCAGCAGTTACCCGACCGAACATAGCGGGGGGGTCTCCTACGAGCAGTACTTC
CDR3aa: CASSYPTEHSGGVSYEQYF

d_gene: TRBD1
v_gene: TRBV5-1
abundance: NA
j_gene: TRBJ2-2
CDR3nt: TGCGCCAGCAGCTTACAGGGGGTACTAAACACCGGGGAGCTGTTTTTT
CDR3aa: CASSLQGVLNTGELFF

d_gene: TRBD2
v_gene: TRBV7-3
abundance: NA
j_gene: TRBJ2-1
CDR3nt: TGTGCCAGCAGCTTACTCCCTCCCGGGCTAGCGGGATGGGAGCAGTTCTTC
CDR3aa: CASSLLPPGLAGWEQFF

d_gene: NA
v_gene: TRBV7-2
abundance: NA
j_gene: TRBJ2-2
CDR3nt: TGTGCCAGCAGCCCCCCGACAGGCACCGGGGAGCTGTTTTTT
CDR3aa: CASSPPTGTGELFF

d_gene: NA
v_gene: TRBV24-1
abundance: NA
j_gene: TRBJ2-5
CDR3nt: TGTGCCACCAGTGGGGCAGAAGAGACCCAGTACTTC
CDR3aa: CATSGAEETQYF

d_gene: TRBD1
v_gene: TRBV10-1
abundance: few
j_gene: TRBJ1-4
CDR3nt: TGCGCCAGCAGTACGAGGACAGGGGTGGAAAAACTGTTTTTT
CDR3aa: CASSTRTGVEKLFF

d_gene: TRBD2
v_gene: TRBV3-1/TRBV3-2
abundance: NA
j_gene: TRBJ2-2
CDR3nt: TGTGCCAGCAGCCTGACTAGCGGGGGACATAACACCGGGGAGCTGTTTTTT
CDR3aa: CASSLTSGGHNTGELFF

d_gene: TRBD2
v_gene: TRBV9
abundance: NA
j_gene: TRBJ2-1
CDR3nt: TGTGCCAGCAGCCCCAGGGGACTAGCGGGGGACAATGAGCAGTTCTTC
CDR3aa: CASSPRGLAGDNEQFF

d_gene: NA
v_gene: TRBV30
abundance: NA
j_gene: TRBJ1-4
CDR3nt: TGTGCCTGGAGTGTAGATTCCACGTACGGTGAAAAACTGTTTTTT
CDR3aa: CAWSVDSTYGEKLFF

d_gene: NA
v_gene: TRBV3-1/TRBV3-2
abundance: NA
j_gene: TRBJ1-2
CDR3nt: TGTGCCAGCAGCCAAGAACTGACAGGAGGTAACTATGGCTACACCTTC
CDR3aa: CASSQELTGGNYGYTF

d_gene: TRBD2
v_gene: TRBV18
abundance: once
j_gene: TRBJ2-1
CDR3nt: TGTGCCAGCTCACCTAAAGCGGGACCCTACAATGAGCAGTTCTTC
CDR3aa: CASSPKAGPYNEQFF

d_gene: NA
v_gene: TRBV19
abundance: NA
j_gene: TRBJ1-1
CDR3nt: TGTGCCAGTAGTGGAGGACGGTCGGCCTTGAACACTGAAGCTTTCTTT
CDR3aa: CASSGGRSALNTEAFF

d_gene: NA
v_gene: TRBV12-3/TRBV12-4
abundance: NA
j_gene: TRBJ1-2
CDR3nt: TGTGCCAGCAGTCCTGACAGTTTCTATGGCTACACCTTC
CDR3aa: CASSPDSFYGYTF

d_gene: NA
v_gene: TRBV5-4
abundance: once
j_gene: TRBJ2-3
CDR3nt: TGTGCCAGCAGCCTGGATCCTACTAGCACAGATACGCAGTATTTT
CDR3aa: CASSLDPTSTDTQYF

d_gene: TRBD1
v_gene: TRBV7-6
abundance: NA
j_gene: TRBJ1-2
CDR3nt: TGTGCCAGCAGCGCGGGACAGAACTATGGCTACACCTTC
CDR3aa: CASSAGQNYGYTF

d_gene: NA
v_gene: TRBV30
abundance: NA
j_gene: TRBJ2-2
CDR3nt: TGTGCCTGGAAAAGAGGGAGAGTAATCACCGGGGAGCTGTTTTTT
CDR3aa: CAWKRGRVITGELFF

d_gene: NA
v_gene: TRBV2
abundance: NA
j_gene: TRBJ2-2
CDR3nt: TGTGCCAGCAGTACAAGGGGTGGCGGGGAGCTGTTTTTT
CDR3aa: CASSTRGGGELFF

d_gene: TRBD2
v_gene: TRBV9
abundance: NA
j_gene: TRBJ2-5
CDR3nt: TGTGCCAGCAGCGTAGTCGGGACTAGCGGGGGGGGCGAGACCCAGTACTTC
CDR3aa: CASSVVGTSGGGETQYF

d_gene: TRBD1
v_gene: TRBV11-2
abundance: NA
j_gene: TRBJ2-5
CDR3nt: TGTGCCAGCAGCTTATGGACAGGGCTTCAAGAGACCCAGTACTTC
CDR3aa: CASSLWTGLQETQYF

d_gene: NA
v_gene: TRBV28
abundance: NA
j_gene: TRBJ1-1
CDR3nt: TGTGCCAGCAGGTCAGACACTGAAGCTTTCTTT
CDR3aa: CASRSDTEAFF

d_gene: TRBD2
v_gene: TRBV4-2
abundance: NA
j_gene: TRBJ2-2
CDR3nt: TGTGCCAGCAGCCCGGGACTAGAGGCCGGGGAGCTGTTTTTT
CDR3aa: CASSPGLEAGELFF

d_gene: NA
v_gene: TRBV7-3
abundance: few
j_gene: TRBJ2-6
CDR3nt: TGTGCCAGCACCGGATGGACAGTCGGGGCCAACGTCCTGACTTTC
CDR3aa: CASTGWTVGANVLTF

d_gene: NA
v_gene: TRBV7-3
abundance: once
j_gene: TRBJ1-1
CDR3nt: TGTGCCAGCAGCCCGAGTAGGGGAGGCACTGAAGCTTTCTTT
CDR3aa: CASSPSRGGTEAFF

d_gene: NA
v_gene: TRBV11-1
abundance: NA
j_gene: TRBJ1-3
CDR3nt: TGTGCCAGCAGCCTCGACAACTCTGGAAACACCATATATTTT
CDR3aa: CASSLDNSGNTIYF

d_gene: NA
v_gene: TRBV20-1
abundance: NA
j_gene: TRBJ2-7
CDR3nt: TGCAGTGCCAATGCGCTATACGAGCAGTACTTC
CDR3aa: CSANALYEQYF

d_gene: TRBD1
v_gene: TRBV5-8
abundance: NA
j_gene: TRBJ1-5
CDR3nt: TGTGCCAGCAGCCCCCGGACAGGGAACAATCAGCCCCAGCATTTT
CDR3aa: CASSPRTGNNQPQHF

d_gene: NA
v_gene: TRBV15
abundance: NA
j_gene: TRBJ1-4
CDR3nt: TGTGCCACCAGCATCGGCCGGAGTAATGAAAAACTGTTTTTT
CDR3aa: CATSIGRSNEKLFF